The 21 T cell receptor beta chains in this list originate from one sample, sequenced in a study of chemoradiotherapy in HPV16-positive cancers. Clones were read by immunoSEQ multiplex PCR, and TCRdb kept only the in-frame ones, dropping some. The sample has nearly 5,000 clones, roughly 95% seen once. Sequencing was performed on tumor tissue, taken from a patient who underwent chemoradiotherapy. Receptor source: a human donor with HPV-associated anogenital cancer.

The chain combines TRBV5-4 with TRBJ2-7, with TRBD2 matching 9 bases. Germline V gene lookup returns CDR1 SGHNT and CDR2 YYREEE (reference sequence). CDR3 length equals 15 residues. V shed 3 bases and J 0 bases; nucleotides not matched to a gene: 4. CDR3 loop: CASSSLAGASYEQYF. CDR3 coding DNA: TGTGCCAGCAGCTCCTTAGCGGGGGCCTCCTACGAGCAGTACTTC.

J is TRBJ1-2 and V is TRBV6-1; the D gene is possibly TRBD1 (6 bases). Deletions cut 8 bases from V and 4 bases from J, with 14 bases between. The CDR3 contains 13 residues. Per germline, CDR1 MNHNS and CDR2 SASEGT. This chain's CDR3 is CASGGQLSYGYTF. Written as DNA, the CDR3 is TGTGCCAGCGGAGGACAGCTTAGCTATGGCTACACCTTC.

The chain has TRBV4-1 and TRBJ1-1; D gene uncertain. In germline, CDR1 is MGHRA, CDR2 YSYEKL. V was trimmed by 1 base and J by 6 bases, leaving 12 bases between them. The length of the CDR3 is 14 residues. The CDR3, as DNA: TGCGCCAGCAGCCAAGTGAAGCCGGGCGCTGAAGCTTTCTTT. It specifies CASSQVKPGAEAFF.

The chain combines TRBV6-1 with TRBJ2-7; D possibly corresponds to TRBD1 (6 bases). This CDR3 is 13 amino acids long. Germline V gene sequence: CDR1 MNHNS, CDR2 SASEGT. Deletions cut 1 base from V and 6 bases from J, with 10 bases between. For the CDR3, the DNA is TGTGCCAGCAGTGAAGTTACACAGGGCGAGCAGTACTTC. Its translation: CASSEVTQGEQYF.

The chain links TRBV5-4 to TRBJ1-2; D ambiguous. Germline assignment: CDR1 SGHNT and CDR2 YYREEE (reference sequence). V was cut by 2 bases and J by 6 bases, with 17 bases left in between. CDR3 length: 15 residues. Written as DNA, the CDR3 is TGTGCCAGCAGCTTCCCCGGGTCCCCTGGGCATGGCTACACCTTC. It translates to CASSFPGSPGHGYTF.

V gene TRBV27 combines with J gene TRBJ2-7; D is possibly TRBD1 or TRBD2 (6 bases each). Trimming took 6 bases from V and 3 from J, leaving 21 bases between them. Germline V gene data show CDR1 as MNHEY and CDR2 as SMNVEV (reference sequence). There are 16 residues in the CDR3. CDR3 amino acids: CASSIIGGTKHYEQYF. The CDR3 bases are TGTGCCAGCAGCATCATCGGCGGGACAAAACACTACGAGCAGTACTTC.

CDR3 in DNA: TGCGCCAGCAGCCAATGGCGGGAGGGTAGCTCCTACGAGCAGTACTTC. It translates to CASSQWREGSSYEQYF. This chain joins TRBV4-1 and TRBJ2-7; 9 positions match TRBD2. The CDR3 extends over 16 amino acids. The germline CDR1 and CDR2 sequences are MGHRA and YSYEKL. After removal of 2 bases from V and 0 bases from J, the junction contained 5 bases not matched to a gene.

This sequence joins TRBV28 and TRBJ1-1; unclear D gene. Trimming stripped 5 bases from V and 2 bases from J, with 15 bases between. The germline V gene encodes CDR1 MDHEN and CDR2 SYDVKM. The CDR3 contains 15 residues. The CDR3 region is CASSPSLGSNTEAFF. The CDR3 coding sequence is TGTGCCAGCAGTCCCTCCTTGGGCAGCAACACTGAAGCTTTCTTT. Drawing the rest from reference TRBV28 and TRBJ1-1, the complete variable domain is DVKVTQSSRYLVKRTGEKVFLECVQDMDHENMFWYRQDPGLGLRLIYFSYDVKMKEKGDIPEGYSVSREKKERFSLILESASTNQTSMYLCASSPSLGSNTEAFFGQGTRLTVV.

V is TRBV7-9 and J is TRBJ1-1, with a possible D match to TRBD1 (6 bases). Germline assignment: CDR1 SEHNR and CDR2 FQNEAQ (reference sequence). Trimming shortened V by 5 bases and J by 3 bases, and 19 bases separated the two germline ends. This CDR3 region has 16 residues. The CDR3 protein is CASSPQGGGMDTEAFF. CDR3 bases: TGTGCCAGCAGCCCCCAAGGGGGGGGCATGGACACTGAAGCTTTCTTT.

This sequence joins TRBV9 and TRBJ2-2; 13 bases align to TRBD2. V lost 2 bases to trimming and J lost 3 bases; unmatched junction nucleotides: 1. Germline lookup yields CDR1 SGDLS and CDR2 YYNGEE. The CDR3 is made up of 16 amino acids. Written as DNA, the CDR3 is TGTGCCAGCAGCGTGGGACTAGCGGGGCACACCGGGGAGCTGTTTTTT. Translated: CASSVGLAGHTGELFF.

The chain has TRBV19 and TRBJ2-1; D is possibly TRBD2 (6 bases). V was clipped by 3 bases and J by 5 bases, with 14 bases between them. The CDR3 runs to 15 residues. In germline, CDR1 is LNHDA, CDR2 SQIVND (reference sequence). CDR3: CASSMVLAANNEQFF. The CDR3 nucleotides read TGTGCCAGTAGTATGGTTTTAGCGGCAAACAATGAGCAGTTCTTC.

This sequence joins TRBV10-3 and TRBJ2-7, with D tentatively TRBD1 (5 bases). Per the germline V gene, CDR1 is ENHRY and CDR2 is SYGVKD. Deletions cut 5 bases from V and 3 bases from J, with 8 bases between. This CDR3 is built from 12 residues. The CDR3 loop reads CAISTQGYEQYF. The CDR3 DNA is TGTGCCATCAGTACGCAGGGCTACGAGCAGTACTTC.

V and J are TRBV12-5 and TRBJ1-1; unclear D gene. The CDR3 covers 13 residues. Deletions cut 5 bases from V and 0 bases from J, with 7 bases between. Germline CDR1 reads LGHNT; CDR2 reads FRNRAP. The CDR3 region is CASGTAMNTEAFF. The DNA of the CDR3 is TGTGCTAGTGGTACAGCAATGAACACTGAAGCTTTCTTT.

The chain employs TRBV30 and TRBJ1-5, with 7 bases identical to TRBD1. The CDR3 has 13 amino acids. The germline V gene has CDR1 GTSNPN and CDR2 SVGIG (reference sequence). Trimming cost V 4 bases and J 7 bases; bases outside gene matches: 7. CDR3 sequence (DNA): TGTGCCTGGAATGAGGGGGCTGGGCAGCCCCAGCATTTT. This codes for CAWNEGAGQPQHF.

This chain uses TRBV27 with TRBJ2-1, with D uncertain. From germline, CDR1 is MNHEY and CDR2 SMNVEV (reference sequence). V was cut by 5 bases and J by 3 bases, with 11 bases left in between. The CDR3 is 14 amino acids. CDR3 sequence (DNA): TGTGCCAGCAGTAACTTCCAAAGCTACAATGAGCAGTTCTTC. Translating it yields CASSNFQSYNEQFF.

CDR3 sequence: CAIRGHDTGELFF. The CDR3 DNA sequence: TGTGCCATCAGGGGCCACGATACCGGGGAGCTGTTTTTT. The J gene is TRBJ2-2, the V gene TRBV10-3, with D uncertain. Germline V gene data show CDR1 as ENHRY and CDR2 as SYGVKD. The CDR3 contains 13 residues. Trimming took off 6 bases at V and 5 bases at J, with 10 bases between the two ends.

The rearrangement uses TRBV11-3 and TRBJ2-7, with TRBD2 as a possible D gene (5 bases). Germline CDR1 is SGHNT and CDR2 is YENEEA. This CDR3 comprises 13 residues. Deletions cut 5 bases from V and 3 bases from J, with 11 bases between. CDR3 bases: TGTGCCAGCAGCCCCGATGAGGGCTACGAGCAGTACTTC. Amino acids: CASSPDEGYEQYF. Full variable domain (missing parts from reference TRBV11-3 and TRBJ2-7): EAGVVQSPRYKIIEKKQPVAFWCNPISGHNTLYWYLQNLGQGPELLIRYENEEAVDDSQLPKDRFSAERLKGVDSTLKIQPAELGDSAVYLCASSPDEGYEQYFGPGTRLTVT.

CDR3 protein: CASGFMNTEAFF. The CDR3 nucleotides are TGTGCCAGCGGCTTCATGAACACTGAAGCTTTCTTT. The rearrangement joins TRBV6-5 to TRBJ1-1; D is unclear. This CDR3 comprises 12 residues. Germline loops: CDR1 MNHEY, CDR2 SVGAGI. V was cut by 8 bases and J by 0 bases, with 7 bases left in between.

V is TRBV10-1 and J is TRBJ2-1; tentative D call: TRBD1 (5 bases). Trimming left V 2 bases short and J 2 bases short, with 10 bases between. The CDR3 runs 15 residues. Germline CDR1 is WNHNN and CDR2 is SYGVQD (reference sequence). The CDR3 reads CASSEGARPYNEQFF. CDR3 bases: TGCGCCAGCAGTGAGGGGGCTCGGCCCTACAATGAGCAGTTCTTC.

V is TRBV5-1 and J is TRBJ1-1; 9 bases are a match to TRBD1. The CDR3 loop spans 16 amino acids. J was trimmed by 1 base and V by 0 bases; bases with no gene match: 4. Germline-derived CDR1 and CDR2 are SGHRS and YFSETQ. The CDR3 loop reads CASSLGQGVENTEAFF. The CDR3 nucleotides are TGCGCCAGCAGCTTGGGACAGGGGGTCGAGAACACTGAAGCTTTCTTT.

The CDR3 sequence is CASSLGDRGRVNSPLHF. CDR3 DNA: TGTGCCAGCAGCTTAGGTGACAGGGGAAGGGTAAATTCACCCCTCCACTTT. V usage is TRBV7-2 and J usage is TRBJ1-6; TRBD1 matches 8 bases. With 1 base clipped from V and 7 bases from J, the junction kept 9 bases outside the gene matches. The CDR3 is made up of 17 amino acids. CDR1 and CDR2 (germline): SGHTA, FQGNSA.